The rows below give T cell receptor beta chains drawn from one sample of a study of graft-versus-host responses after intestinal transplantation. The repertoire was sequenced with immunoSEQ multiplex PCR; TCRdb's copy has only in-frame clones and lacks some. The table includes roughly 120,000 clones, more than 85% detected once. Which antigens these TCRs recognize remains unknown. The sequenced sample was unstimulated CD8+ T cells sorted from spleen or lymph node cells, obtained before transplant. Every receptor here comes from a human donor who was the organ donor for an intestinal transplant. CDR3s include the opening cysteine and the closing phenylalanine or tryptophan. Each record gives: D gene, J gene, V gene, clone size, CDR3 protein, CDR3 DNA. D genes are given only for firm matches. Clone size is not always given. Where it is, it says once, few, many or a class for expanded clones.

>TRBD1|TRBJ1-2|TRBV30|once
CAWSLGGTDGYTF
TGTGCCTGGAGTTTAGGGGGGACAGACGGCTACACCTTC
>-|TRBJ1-5|TRBV19|-
CASSIRTRGRAQPQHF
TGTGCCAGTAGTATTAGGACCCGGGGCAGAGCTCAGCCCCAGCATTTT
>TRBD2|TRBJ2-3|TRBV4-1|once
CASSQGAGGSDTQYF
TGCGCCAGCAGCCAAGGCGCGGGAGGATCGGATACGCAGTATTTT
>-|TRBJ1-1|TRBV28|-
CASSLTGEAFF
TGTGCCAGCAGCCTGACCGGTGAAGCTTTCTTT
>-|TRBJ2-7|TRBV19|once
CASSPSQAPYEQYF
TGTGCCAGTAGCCCTAGCCAGGCACCCTACGAGCAGTACTTC
>-|TRBJ2-7|TRBV7-2|-
CASSKPGSYEQYF
TGTGCCAGCAGTAAACCCGGATCCTACGAGCAGTACTTC
>-|TRBJ2-1|TRBV9|-
CASSKEGPYNEQFF
TGTGCCAGCAGCAAAGAGGGTCCCTACAATGAGCAGTTCTTC
>TRBD1|TRBJ2-7|TRBV11-3|-
CASSLDLLGQGSEQYF
TGTGCCAGCAGCTTAGATCTCCTAGGACAGGGAAGCGAGCAGTACTTC
>TRBD1|TRBJ2-1|TRBV28|-
CASIQRQGTLDEQFF
TGTGCCAGCATCCAGAGACAGGGAACATTAGATGAGCAGTTCTTC
>-|TRBJ1-2|TRBV4-1|-
CASSQDGDRGYTF
TGCGCCAGCAGCCAAGATGGGGACCGGGGCTACACCTTC
>-|TRBJ2-2|TRBV4-1|-
CASSQVEKNTGELFF
TGCGCCAGCAGCCAAGTGGAGAAAAACACCGGGGAGCTGTTTTTT
>TRBD1|TRBJ2-7|TRBV5-1|-
CASSLWLRGYEQYF
TGCGCCAGCAGCTTGTGGCTCAGGGGGTACGAGCAGTACTTC
>-|TRBJ1-2|TRBV4-1|-
CASSLDRGRDGYTF
TGCGCCAGCAGCCTTGATCGGGGTAGGGATGGCTACACCTTC
>-|TRBJ1-4|TRBV27|-
CASSLSFGANEKLFF
TGTGCCAGCAGTTTATCTTTCGGTGCTAATGAAAAACTGTTTTTT
>-|TRBJ2-7|TRBV6-1|-
CASSPGTVEQYF
TGTGCCAGCAGTCCCGGAACCGTCGAGCAGTACTTC
>-|TRBJ2-5|TRBV4-1|-
CASSQGAAILETQYF
TGCGCCAGCAGCCAAGGCGCCGCGATATTGGAGACCCAGTACTTC
>TRBD1|TRBJ2-7|TRBV6-1|-
CASSEYGTGSYEQYF
TGTGCCAGCAGTGAATACGGGACAGGCTCCTACGAGCAGTACTTC
>-|TRBJ2-7|TRBV29-1|once
CSVVTSSSYEQYF
TGCAGCGTTGTAACTAGCTCCTCCTACGAGCAGTACTTC
>-|TRBJ1-1|TRBV6-1|-
CASSEGNTEAFF
TGTGCCAGCAGTGAGGGGAACACTGAAGCTTTCTTT
>TRBD2|TRBJ2-1|TRBV28|once
CASSLTAGGRSYNEQFF
TGTGCCAGCAGCCTCACCGCGGGGGGAAGATCCTACAATGAGCAGTTCTTC
>TRBD1|TRBJ1-5|TRBV27|-
CASSPTGGDQPQHF
TGTGCCAGCAGTCCCACAGGGGGGGATCAGCCCCAGCATTTT
>-|TRBJ1-5|TRBV19|few
CASSPYEFHNQPQHF
TGTGCCAGTAGCCCTTATGAGTTCCACAATCAGCCCCAGCATTTT
>-|TRBJ1-3|TRBV9|-
CASSVGRSGNTIYF
TGTGCCAGCAGCGTAGGCAGGTCTGGAAACACCATATATTTT
>TRBD1|TRBJ2-3|TRBV28|-
CASSSNRGDTQYF
TGTGCCAGCAGTTCAAACAGGGGAGATACGCAGTATTTT
>TRBD1|TRBJ1-2|TRBV7-2|-
CASRPTGGNGYTF
TGTGCCAGCAGACCTACAGGGGGCAATGGCTACACCTTC
>TRBD2|TRBJ2-1|TRBV27|-
CASSFSSGSKHEQFF
TGTGCCAGCAGTTTCTCTAGCGGGAGTAAGCATGAGCAGTTCTTC
>-|TRBJ2-1|TRBV12-5|once
CASGPGSSYNEQFF
TGTGCTAGTGGCCCGGGGAGCTCCTACAATGAGCAGTTCTTC
>-|TRBJ1-2|TRBV19|few
CASTTTDSRNYGYTF
TGTGCCAGTACCACCACCGACTCTCGTAACTATGGCTACACCTTC
>-|TRBJ1-2|TRBV11-3|once
CASSVGRPYGYTF
TGTGCCAGCTCTGTAGGCAGGCCCTATGGCTACACCTTC
>TRBD2|TRBJ2-7|TRBV13|-
CASSPSGRAHEQYF
TGTGCCAGCAGCCCAAGCGGGAGGGCCCACGAGCAGTACTTC
>-|TRBJ2-7|TRBV29-1|-
CSVEWKGTYEQYF
TGCAGCGTTGAGTGGAAGGGAACCTACGAGCAGTACTTC
>-|TRBJ2-7|TRBV29-1|-
CSVLTPYSYEQYF
TGCAGCGTCCTAACGCCCTACTCCTACGAGCAGTACTTC
>-|TRBJ2-2|TRBV19|-
CASSLIDQPGELFF
TGTGCCAGTAGTCTCATAGACCAACCCGGGGAGCTGTTTTTT
>-|TRBJ2-3|TRBV18|-
CASSPFTDTQYF
TGTGCCAGCTCCCCCTTCACAGATACGCAGTATTTT
>-|TRBJ2-2|TRBV5-1|-
CASQLLENTGELFF
TGCGCCAGCCAACTTTTAGAAAACACCGGGGAGCTGTTTTTT
>TRBD1|TRBJ1-6|TRBV6-5|-
CASSLTGGGNSPLHF
TGTGCCAGCAGTCTAACAGGGGGCGGTAATTCACCCCTCCACTTT
>-|TRBJ1-2|TRBV18|-
CASSPPGPQGGYGYTF
TGTGCCAGCTCACCCCCCGGGCCACAAGGCGGCTATGGCTACACCTTC
>-|TRBJ1-5|TRBV28|-
CASSLNSPSNQPQHF
TGTGCCAGCAGTTTAAACAGTCCGAGCAATCAGCCCCAGCATTTT
>TRBD2|TRBJ2-7|TRBV28|-
CASSLLAGTGYEQYF
TGTGCCAGCAGTTTATTAGCGGGGACCGGCTACGAGCAGTACTTC
>TRBD1|TRBJ2-7|TRBV27|-
CASSLGQGAYEQYF
TGTGCCAGCAGCCTCGGACAGGGCGCCTACGAGCAGTACTTC
>-|TRBJ2-1|TRBV21-1|-
CASSKESGGYNEQFF
TGTGCCAGCAGCAAAGAATCGGGAGGGTACAATGAGCAGTTCTTC
>-|TRBJ2-7|TRBV9|-
CASSVGPGVGYEQYF
TGTGCCAGCAGCGTAGGACCAGGGGTGGGCTACGAGCAGTACTTC
>-|TRBJ2-1|TRBV4-1|-
CASSQDVEYLDNEQFF
TGCGCCAGCAGCCAAGATGTCGAGTATTTGGACAATGAGCAGTTCTTC
>-|TRBJ2-1|TRBV7-9|-
CASSLVRSEQFF
TGTGCCAGCAGCTTAGTTAGGAGTGAGCAGTTCTTC
>-|TRBJ1-1|TRBV25-1|-
CASSPIQGGFTEAFF
TGTGCCAGCAGTCCTATACAGGGAGGCTTCACTGAAGCTTTCTTT
>-|TRBJ1-1|TRBV15|-
CATDPGQPNTEAFF
TGTGCCACCGATCCCGGACAGCCTAACACTGAAGCTTTCTTT
>TRBD1|TRBJ2-7|TRBV19|-
CASSTGQGARYEQYF
TGTGCCAGTAGTACTGGACAGGGGGCAAGGTACGAGCAGTACTTC
>-|TRBJ2-5|TRBV4-3|-
CASSQDYYATQYF
TGCGCCAGCAGCCAAGACTACTACGCGACCCAGTACTTC
>-|TRBJ1-1|TRBV19|-
CASTNEGNLNTEAFF
TGTGCCAGTACCAACGAGGGAAATTTGAACACTGAAGCTTTCTTT
>-|TRBJ2-7|TRBV11-2|-
CASSLVKGSYEQYF
TGTGCCAGCAGCTTAGTTAAGGGGTCCTACGAGCAGTACTTC
>-|TRBJ2-7|TRBV7-6|-
CASSSLIDGEQYF
TGTGCCAGCAGCTCGCTGATAGACGGCGAGCAGTACTTC
>-|TRBJ2-4|TRBV30|-
CAWSDGTRVTGNIQYF
TGTGCCTGGAGTGACGGGACAAGGGTAACCGGAAACATTCAGTACTTC
>-|TRBJ2-2|TRBV6-5|once
CASTPASGELFF
TGTGCCAGCACCCCAGCATCCGGGGAGCTGTTTTTT
>-|TRBJ1-5|TRBV19|-
CASSLSGSLQPQHF
TGTGCCAGTAGTCTTTCCGGGAGTCTCCAGCCCCAGCATTTT
>-|TRBJ1-5|TRBV6-1|-
CASSAWTLDSNQPQHF
TGTGCCAGCAGTGCCTGGACACTCGATAGCAATCAGCCCCAGCATTTT
>-|TRBJ2-3|TRBV6-6|once
CASSLGSSSTDTQYF
TGTGCCAGCAGCCTAGGGAGTTCTAGCACAGATACGCAGTATTTT
>-|TRBJ1-1|TRBV29-1|few
CGGGGNPNTEAFF
TGCGGAGGGGGGGGGAACCCGAACACTGAAGCTTTCTTT
>TRBD1|TRBJ2-7|TRBV15|once
CATSREGTGNTDEQYF
TGTGCCACCAGCAGAGAGGGGACAGGGAATACGGACGAGCAGTACTTC
>TRBD1|TRBJ2-7|TRBV7-9|-
CASSSYRGQHEQYF
TGTGCCAGCAGCTCGTACAGGGGGCAACACGAGCAGTACTTC
>TRBD1|TRBJ2-7|TRBV6-5|-
CASSLDRGRWEQYF
TGTGCCAGCAGTCTGGACAGGGGGCGCTGGGAGCAGTACTTC